This T cell receptor beta chain was captured in a study of blood T cells in healthy people across ages. Notes on the study in general: Relative to aged donors, long-lived donors carried more naive CD4+ cells and displayed higher diversity.

Details on this clonotype: The antigen remains unidentified.

The CDR3 extends over 14 amino acids. Germline V gene data show CDR1 as MDHEN and CDR2 as SYDVKM. A J-beta primer mix and a sample-barcoded 5' primer were used in a second PCR of about 7 to 12 cycles. Every molecule of cDNA carried a tag from a template-switch adaptor with 12 random nucleotides. Using its own MiXCR run on the 5' RACE reads, TCRdb lists one record per CDR3 protein. The sample includes roughly 700,000 distinct CDR3 sequences, about 52% seen only once; the top ten take roughly 31%. Specimen: blood. This receptor was obtained from a woman aged 55-75 years in good health. This sequence joins TRBV28 and TRBJ2-1, with 8 bases identical to TRBD1. The tail of the sequence fits TRBJ2-7 better, so the J call may be wrong. The CDR3 DNA is TGTGCCAGCAGCCCCCGGGACAGGTACAATGAGCAGTACTTC. This encodes CASSPRDRYNEQYF.